Following are 13 T cell receptor beta chains from one sample sequenced in a study of cytomegalovirus exposure and HLA in healthy donors. Vbeta (60) and Jbeta (13) primers were used in the PCR. Clones were sequenced by immunoSEQ multiplex PCR, and TCRdb holds only the in-frame ones, with some missing. Altogether about 150,000 clones are present, 9.4% being singletons, with the ten largest covering less than 2%. The specimen was PBMCs. Source of these receptors: a male donor in good health and CMV-seronegative.

The chain joins TRBV9 to TRBJ1-2, with 9 bases aligning to TRBD1. Trimming took 6 bases from V and 4 from J; bases not matched to a gene: 7. Looked up from germline, CDR1 is SGDLS and CDR2 is YYNGEE. The CDR3 covers 14 residues. The CDR3 spells CASKPGQGTYGYTF. CDR3 DNA: TGTGCCAGCAAGCCGGGACAGGGAACCTATGGCTACACCTTC. Supplemented by reference TRBV9 and TRBJ1-2, the full variable domain reads DSGVTQTPKHLITATGQRVTLRCSPRSGDLSVYWYQQSLDQGLQFLIQYYNGEERAKGNILERFSAQQFPDLHSELNLSSLELGDSALYFCASKPGQGTYGYTFGSGTRLTVV.

V and J are TRBV7-2 and TRBJ2-7; 10 bases fit TRBD2. The CDR3 is made up of 14 amino acids. The V and J ends lost 3 bases and 3 bases, in that order; junction bases with no gene match: 2. CDR1 SGHTA and CDR2 FQGNSA come from the germline V gene. As DNA, the CDR3 is TGTGCCAGCAGCTTCCTAGCGGGGGTCTACGAGCAGTACTTC. It yields the protein CASSFLAGVYEQYF.

In its sample, this clone was seen a few times. This sample includes further DNA sequences coding for the same CDR3. The chain links TRBV4-3 to TRBJ1-5; TRBD1 matches at 8 bases. The CDR3 has 15 residues. With 4 bases clipped from V and 5 bases from J, the junction kept 7 bases outside the gene matches. The V gene's germline CDR1 is LGHNA and CDR2 YSLEER. CDR3 nucleotides: TGCGCCAGCAGCCGAGGGACAGGCGATGATCAGCCCCAGCATTTT. This codes for CASSRGTGDDQPQHF.

The gene calls are TRBV27 and TRBJ2-7, with 8 bases fitting TRBD1. Looked up from germline, CDR1 is MNHEY and CDR2 is SMNVEV (reference sequence). CDR3 length: 16 amino acids. J was trimmed by 3 bases and V by 0 bases; bases with no gene match: 7. CDR3 nucleotides: TGTGCCAGCAGTTTATCCACAGGGGGGCCCTACTACGAGCAGTACTTC. Amino acid sequence: CASSLSTGGPYYEQYF.

The chain has TRBV28 and TRBJ2-7; D possibly corresponds to TRBD2 (6 bases). The CDR3 has 14 amino acids. CDR1 and CDR2 from the germline V gene are MDHEN and SYDVKM. The V end was cut by 3 bases, the J end by 6 bases, with 15 bases between. The CDR3 loop reads CASSFIGEDGEQYF. In nucleotides, the CDR3 is TGTGCCAGCAGTTTTATAGGGGAGGACGGCGAGCAGTACTTC.

This clone was detected a few times. The rearrangement links TRBV18 to TRBJ2-1; TRBD1 is a possible D gene (6 bases). Germline-derived CDR1 and CDR2 are KGHSH and LQKENI. V lost 2 bases and J lost 6, with 8 bases in between. The length of the CDR3 is 13 residues. In nucleotides, the CDR3 is TGTGCCAGCTCACCATTAGGGGGCAATGAGCAGTTCTTC. Translated, it gives CASSPLGGNEQFF.

This clone was seen only a few times. The chain has TRBV5-1 and TRBJ2-1, with D possibly TRBD1 on 5 matching bases. Per the germline V gene, CDR1 is SGHRS and CDR2 is YFSETQ. CDR3 length: 15 residues. Trimming stripped 4 bases from V and 0 bases from J, with 11 bases between. The CDR3, as DNA: TGCGCCAGCAGCCTGGGCCAGGGCTCCTACAATGAGCAGTTCTTC. This encodes CASSLGQGSYNEQFF.

This clone was observed a handful of times. The chain links TRBV5-1 to TRBJ2-2; perhaps TRBD1 as D (5 bases). In germline, CDR1 is SGHRS, CDR2 YFSETQ. V was trimmed by 1 base and J by 7 bases, leaving 8 bases between them. The CDR3 covers 13 residues. CDR3 sequence (DNA): TGCGCCAGCAGCTTGCAGGGCAGCGGGGAGCTGTTTTTT. The encoded protein is CASSLQGSGELFF.

This clone was picked up a small number of times. This chain joins TRBV13 and TRBJ2-5, with D possibly TRBD2 on 5 matching bases. The length of the CDR3 is 13 residues. CDR1 PRHDT and CDR2 FYEKMQ come from the germline V gene (reference sequence). The V end lost 7 bases, the J end lost 3 bases, and 12 bases lay between the germline ends. This CDR3 reads CASTGGLKETQYF. The CDR3 DNA is TGTGCCAGCACAGGAGGCCTGAAAGAGACCCAGTACTTC.

The V call is TRBV4-1, the J call TRBJ1-1; D is undetermined. Germline CDR1 and CDR2: MGHRA and YSYEKL. CDR3 size: 15 residues. Trimming removed 0 bases at V and 0 bases at J, with 8 bases between. The CDR3 DNA is TGCGCCAGCAGCCAAGAAGCGGACCTGAACACTGAAGCTTTCTTT. It translates to CASSQEADLNTEAFF.

This chain uses TRBV9 with TRBJ1-6; no reliable D call. The CDR3 is 15 amino acids. Germline CDR1 and CDR2: SGDLS and YYNGEE. With 0 bases removed from V and 0 bases from J, the gap between germline ends came to 4 bases. The DNA of the CDR3 is TGTGCCAGCAGCGTAGGGAGCTCCTATAATTCACCCCTCCACTTT. Translation: CASSVGSSYNSPLHF.

The rearrangement links TRBV4-1 to TRBJ1-5, with D possibly being TRBD1 (5 bases). Between the trimmed V and J ends, which lost 1 base and 6 bases, there was a span of 22 bases. Germline-derived CDR1 and CDR2 are MGHRA and YSYEKL. The CDR3 has 18 residues. CDR3 protein: CASSQGWVGGGVSQPQHF. DNA for the CDR3: TGCGCCAGCAGCCAAGGGTGGGTCGGGGGAGGAGTGAGTCAGCCCCAGCATTTT.

This clone has a handful of counts. The chain has TRBV27 and TRBJ1-2; TRBD1 agrees at 10 bases. This CDR3 spans 14 amino acids. Germline V gene sequence: CDR1 MNHEY, CDR2 SMNVEV (reference sequence). The V gene end was trimmed by 7 bases and the J gene end by 2 bases; junction bases not matched to a gene: 4. As DNA, the CDR3 is TGTGCCAGCACCCCGACAGGGGGCAACTATGGCTACACCTTC. Protein sequence: CASTPTGGNYGYTF.